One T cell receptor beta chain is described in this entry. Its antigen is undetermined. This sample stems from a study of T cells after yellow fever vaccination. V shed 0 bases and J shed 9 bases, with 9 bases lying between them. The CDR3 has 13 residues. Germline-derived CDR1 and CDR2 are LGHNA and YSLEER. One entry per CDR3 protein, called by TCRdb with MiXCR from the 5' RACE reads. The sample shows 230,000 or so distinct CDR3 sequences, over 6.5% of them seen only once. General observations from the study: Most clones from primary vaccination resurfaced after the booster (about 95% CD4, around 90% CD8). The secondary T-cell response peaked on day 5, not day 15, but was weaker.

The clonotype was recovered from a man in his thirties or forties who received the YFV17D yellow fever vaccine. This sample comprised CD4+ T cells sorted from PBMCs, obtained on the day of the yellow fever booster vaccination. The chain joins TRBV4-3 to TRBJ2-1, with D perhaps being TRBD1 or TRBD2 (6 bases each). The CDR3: CASSQEEGVEQFF. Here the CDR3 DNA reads TGCGCCAGCAGCCAAGAGGAGGGGGTTGAGCAGTTCTTC.